This T cell receptor beta chain was observed in a study of spatial heterogeneity in lung cancer. Study observations and caveats: How many expanded intratumoral alpha and beta TCRs were present tracked the tumor mutation count, which was a count of nonsynonymous mutations.

As to time point: sample taken at primary tumor resection. In TCRdb, the 5' RACE reads were re-called with MiXCR into one record per CDR3 protein. The data show around 100,000 distinct CDR3 sequences, with 4.4% seen just once and 21% held by the top ten. Of note for this clonotype: Its matching antigen is unknown.

The sample was lung tumor tissue, taken at surgery. This TCR was sampled from a male donor with early-stage non-small cell lung cancer.

The CDR3 coding sequence is TGTGCCAGCAGTTTATCTGGCTCGTTCTACGAGCAGTACTTC. This gives the protein CASSLSGSFYEQYF. The rearrangement uses TRBV28 and TRBJ2-7; D is ambiguous. The germline CDR1 and CDR2 sequences are MDHEN and SYDVKM. V dropped 1 base and J dropped 3 bases, with 10 bases sitting between them. This CDR3 spans 14 amino acids.